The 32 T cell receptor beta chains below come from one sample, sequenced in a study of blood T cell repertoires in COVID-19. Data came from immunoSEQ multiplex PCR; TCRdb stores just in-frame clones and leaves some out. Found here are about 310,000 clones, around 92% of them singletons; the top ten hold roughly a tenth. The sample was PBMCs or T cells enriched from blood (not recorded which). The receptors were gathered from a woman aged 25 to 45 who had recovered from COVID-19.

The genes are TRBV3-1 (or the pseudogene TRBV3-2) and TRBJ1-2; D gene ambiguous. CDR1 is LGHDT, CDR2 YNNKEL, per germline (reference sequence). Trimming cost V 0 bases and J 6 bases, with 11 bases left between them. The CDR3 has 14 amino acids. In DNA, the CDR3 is TGTGCCAGCAGCCAAGATCAGGTAACGGATGGCTACACCTTC. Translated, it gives CASSQDQVTDGYTF.

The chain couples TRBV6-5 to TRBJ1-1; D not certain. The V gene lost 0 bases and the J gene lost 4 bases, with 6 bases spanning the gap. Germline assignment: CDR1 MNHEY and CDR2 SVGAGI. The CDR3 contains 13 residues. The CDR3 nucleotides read TGTGCCAGCAGTTACTCTCTTTCCACTGAAGCTTTCTTT. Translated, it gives CASSYSLSTEAFF.

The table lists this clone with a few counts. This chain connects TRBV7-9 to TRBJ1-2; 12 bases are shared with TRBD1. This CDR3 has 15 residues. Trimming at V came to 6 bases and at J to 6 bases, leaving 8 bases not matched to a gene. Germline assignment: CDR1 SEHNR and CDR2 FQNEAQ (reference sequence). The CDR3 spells CASRHPGQGADGYTF. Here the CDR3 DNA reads TGTGCCAGCAGACACCCGGGACAGGGGGCTGATGGCTACACCTTC. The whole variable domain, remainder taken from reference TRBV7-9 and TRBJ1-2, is DTGVSQNPRHKITKRGQNVTFRCDPISEHNRLYWYRQTLGQGPEFLTYFQNEAQLEKSRLLSDRFSAERPKGSFSTLEIQRTEQGDSAMYLCASRHPGQGADGYTFGSGTRLTVV.

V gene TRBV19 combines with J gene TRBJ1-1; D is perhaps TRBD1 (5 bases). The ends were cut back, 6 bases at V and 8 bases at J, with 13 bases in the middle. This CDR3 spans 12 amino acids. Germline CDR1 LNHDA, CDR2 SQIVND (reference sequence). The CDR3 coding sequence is TGTGCCAGTAGGACGACAGATTGGGAAGCTTTCTTT. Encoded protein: CASRTTDWEAFF.

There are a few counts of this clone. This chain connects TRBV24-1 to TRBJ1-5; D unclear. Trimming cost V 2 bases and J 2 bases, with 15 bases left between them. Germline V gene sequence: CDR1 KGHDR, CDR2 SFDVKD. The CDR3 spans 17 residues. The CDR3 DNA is TGTGCCACCAGTGATTCCCCCTCGGGAGACGGCAATCAGCCCCAGCATTTT. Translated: CATSDSPSGDGNQPQHF.

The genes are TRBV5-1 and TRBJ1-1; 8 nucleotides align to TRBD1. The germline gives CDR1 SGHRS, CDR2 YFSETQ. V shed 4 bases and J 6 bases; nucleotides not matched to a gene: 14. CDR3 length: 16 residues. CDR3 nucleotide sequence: TGCGCCAGCAGCGTCATTTACGGAGGACAGGGCTCTGAAGCTTTCTTT. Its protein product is CASSVIYGGQGSEAFF. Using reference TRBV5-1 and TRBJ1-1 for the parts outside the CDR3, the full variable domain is KAGVTQTPRYLIKTRGQQVTLSCSPISGHRSVSWYQQTPGQGLQFLFEYFSETQRNKGNFPGRFSGRQFSNSRSEMNVSTLELGDSALYLCASSVIYGGQGSEAFFGQGTRLTVV.

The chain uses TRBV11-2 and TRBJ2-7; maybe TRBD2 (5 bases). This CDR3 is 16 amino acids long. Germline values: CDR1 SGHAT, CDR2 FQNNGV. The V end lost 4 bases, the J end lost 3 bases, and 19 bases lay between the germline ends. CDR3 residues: CASSSDGVPGGYEQYF. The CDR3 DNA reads TGTGCCAGCAGCTCAGACGGGGTTCCAGGTGGCTACGAGCAGTACTTC.

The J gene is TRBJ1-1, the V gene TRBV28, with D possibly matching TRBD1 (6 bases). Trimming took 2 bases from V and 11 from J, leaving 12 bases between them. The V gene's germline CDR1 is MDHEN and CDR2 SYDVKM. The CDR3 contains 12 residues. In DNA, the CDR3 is TGTGCCAGCAGTTTAGACGGCCAGGGGGCTTTCTTT. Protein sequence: CASSLDGQGAFF. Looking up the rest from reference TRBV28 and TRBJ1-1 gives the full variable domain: DVKVTQSSRYLVKRTGEKVFLECVQDMDHENMFWYRQDPGLGLRLIYFSYDVKMKEKGDIPEGYSVSREKKERFSLILESASTNQTSMYLCASSLDGQGAFFGQGTRLTVV.

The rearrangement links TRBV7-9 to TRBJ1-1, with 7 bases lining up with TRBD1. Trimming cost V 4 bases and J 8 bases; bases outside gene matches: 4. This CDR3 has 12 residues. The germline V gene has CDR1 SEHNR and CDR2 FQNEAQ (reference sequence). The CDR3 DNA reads TGTGCCAGCAGCTCGAACAGGGGAGAAGCTTTCTTT. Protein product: CASSSNRGEAFF.

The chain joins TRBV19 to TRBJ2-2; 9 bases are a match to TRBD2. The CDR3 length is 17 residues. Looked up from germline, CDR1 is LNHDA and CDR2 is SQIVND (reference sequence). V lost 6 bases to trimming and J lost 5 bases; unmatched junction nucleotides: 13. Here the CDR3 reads CASRTWREGLETGELFF. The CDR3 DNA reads TGTGCCAGTAGGACGTGGCGGGAGGGCCTAGAGACCGGGGAGCTGTTTTTT.

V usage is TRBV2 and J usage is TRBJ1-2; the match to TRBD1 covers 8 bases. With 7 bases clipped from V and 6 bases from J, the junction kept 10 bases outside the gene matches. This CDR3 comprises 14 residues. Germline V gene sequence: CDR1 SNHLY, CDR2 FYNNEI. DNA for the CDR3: TGTGCCAGCAACCCGGACAGGGCACGGGATGGCTACACCTTC. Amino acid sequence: CASNPDRARDGYTF. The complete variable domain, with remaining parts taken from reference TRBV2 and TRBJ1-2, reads EPEVTQTPSHQVTQMGQEVILRCVPISNHLYFYWYRQILGQKVEFLVSFYNNEISEKSEIFDDQFSVERPDGSNFTLKIRSTKLEDSAMYFCASNPDRARDGYTFGSGTRLTVV.

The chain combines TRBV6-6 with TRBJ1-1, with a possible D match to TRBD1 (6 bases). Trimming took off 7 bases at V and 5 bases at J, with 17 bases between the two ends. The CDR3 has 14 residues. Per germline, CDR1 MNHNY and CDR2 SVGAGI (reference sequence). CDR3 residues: CASKHRAFLTEAFF. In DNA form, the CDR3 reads TGTGCCAGCAAACACAGGGCTTTTTTGACTGAAGCTTTCTTT.

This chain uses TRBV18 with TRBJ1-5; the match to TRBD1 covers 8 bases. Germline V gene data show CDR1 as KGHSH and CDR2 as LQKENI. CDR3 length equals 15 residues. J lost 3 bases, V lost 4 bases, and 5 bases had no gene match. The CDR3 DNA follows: TGTGCCAGCTCACTTGGGACAGGCGTCAATCAGCCCCAGCATTTT. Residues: CASSLGTGVNQPQHF.

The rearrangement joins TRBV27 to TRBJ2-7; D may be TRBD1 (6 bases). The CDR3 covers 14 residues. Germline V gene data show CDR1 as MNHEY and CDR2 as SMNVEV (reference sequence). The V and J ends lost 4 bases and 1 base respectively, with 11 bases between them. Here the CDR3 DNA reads TGTGCCAGCAGTTCATACAGGGATTCCTACGAGCAGTACTTC. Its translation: CASSSYRDSYEQYF.

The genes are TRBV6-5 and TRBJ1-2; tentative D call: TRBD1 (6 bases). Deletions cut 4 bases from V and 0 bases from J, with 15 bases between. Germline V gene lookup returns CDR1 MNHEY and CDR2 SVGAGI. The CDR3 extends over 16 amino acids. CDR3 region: CASSLAGDPTNYGYTF. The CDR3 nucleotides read TGTGCCAGCAGTTTAGCAGGGGACCCCACTAACTATGGCTACACCTTC.

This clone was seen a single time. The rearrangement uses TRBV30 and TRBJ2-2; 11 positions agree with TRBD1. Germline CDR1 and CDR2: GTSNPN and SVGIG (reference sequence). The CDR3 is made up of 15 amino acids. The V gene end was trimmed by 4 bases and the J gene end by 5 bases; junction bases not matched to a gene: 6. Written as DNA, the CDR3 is TGTGCCTGGATGCCGGGACAGGGGGATACCGGGGAGCTGTTTTTT. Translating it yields CAWMPGQGDTGELFF.

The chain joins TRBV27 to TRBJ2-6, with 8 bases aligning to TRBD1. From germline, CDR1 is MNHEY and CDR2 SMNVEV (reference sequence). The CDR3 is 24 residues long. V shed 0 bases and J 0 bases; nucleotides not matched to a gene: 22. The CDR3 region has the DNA TGTGCCAGCAGTTTATCGACGCGAATAGTAGGACAGGGTGCTTTACTCTCTGGGGCCAACGTCCTGACTTTC. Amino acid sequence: CASSLSTRIVGQGALLSGANVLTF.

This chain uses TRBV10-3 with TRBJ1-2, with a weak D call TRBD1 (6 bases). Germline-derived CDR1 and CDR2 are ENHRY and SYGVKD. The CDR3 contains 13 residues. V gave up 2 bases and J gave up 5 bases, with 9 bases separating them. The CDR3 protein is CAISEPGTYGYTF. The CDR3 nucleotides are TGTGCCATCAGTGAGCCGGGGACATATGGCTACACCTTC.

The CDR3: CASTQLAGRYEQYF. The DNA for the CDR3 is TGTGCCAGCACCCAACTAGCGGGAAGGTACGAGCAGTACTTC. V gene TRBV6-5 combines with J gene TRBJ2-7; TRBD2 matches 10 bases. The germline gives CDR1 MNHEY, CDR2 SVGAGI. The length of the CDR3 is 14 residues. V trimming: 7 bases; J trimming: 4 bases; junction bases outside the gene matches: 7.

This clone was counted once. The CDR3, as DNA: TGTGCCAGCAGCTTAGTGGCGACAAAGAACACCGGGGAGCTGTTTTTT. It yields the protein CASSLVATKNTGELFF. The chain combines TRBV7-2 with TRBJ2-2; D not certain. This CDR3 region has 16 residues. V was pared by 1 base and J by 1 base, with 10 bases between. Per germline, CDR1 SGHTA and CDR2 FQGNSA.

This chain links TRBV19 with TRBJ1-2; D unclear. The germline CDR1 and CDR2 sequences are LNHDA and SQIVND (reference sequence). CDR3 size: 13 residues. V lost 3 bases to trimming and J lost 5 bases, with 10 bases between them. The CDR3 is CASSMRAGYGYTF. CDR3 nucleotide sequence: TGTGCCAGTAGTATGCGGGCGGGATATGGCTACACCTTC.

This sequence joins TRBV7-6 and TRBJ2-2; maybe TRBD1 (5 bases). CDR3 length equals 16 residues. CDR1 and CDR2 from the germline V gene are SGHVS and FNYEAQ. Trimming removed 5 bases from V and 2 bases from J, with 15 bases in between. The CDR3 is CASSLNQGANTGELFF. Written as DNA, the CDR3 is TGTGCCAGCAGCCTTAATCAGGGCGCCAACACCGGGGAGCTGTTTTTT.

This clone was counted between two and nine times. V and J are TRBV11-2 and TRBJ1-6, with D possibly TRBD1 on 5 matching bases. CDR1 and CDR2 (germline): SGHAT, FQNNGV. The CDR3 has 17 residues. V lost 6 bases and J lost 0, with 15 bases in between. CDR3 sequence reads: CASRKSGGSSYNSPLHF. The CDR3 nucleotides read TGTGCCAGCAGGAAATCGGGGGGAAGCTCCTATAATTCACCCCTCCACTTT.

Here the CDR3 reads CASSQEGGGGRKIRGGETQYF. In DNA, the CDR3 is TGTGCCAGCAGCCAAGAGGGTGGTGGCGGGAGGAAAATTCGGGGCGGAGAGACCCAGTACTTC. The V and J genes are TRBV3-1 (or the pseudogene TRBV3-2) and TRBJ2-5; TRBD2 agrees at 8 bases. Unmatched junction bases numbered 22, after V lost 0 bases and J lost 4 bases. Per germline, CDR1 LGHDT and CDR2 YNNKEL (reference sequence). The CDR3 runs to 21 residues.

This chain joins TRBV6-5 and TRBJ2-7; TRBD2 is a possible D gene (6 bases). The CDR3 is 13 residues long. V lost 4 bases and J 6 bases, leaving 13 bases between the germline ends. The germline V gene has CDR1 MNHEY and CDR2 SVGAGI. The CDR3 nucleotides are TGTGCCAGCAGTTTGGGACTGTGGTTCGAGCAGTACTTC. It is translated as CASSLGLWFEQYF.

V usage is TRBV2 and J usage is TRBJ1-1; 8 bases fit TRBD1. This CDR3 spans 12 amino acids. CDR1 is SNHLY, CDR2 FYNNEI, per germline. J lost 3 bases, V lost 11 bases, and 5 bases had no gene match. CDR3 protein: CAVQGVYTEAFF. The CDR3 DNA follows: TGTGCCGTACAGGGGGTGTACACTGAAGCTTTCTTT.

CDR3 sequence reads: CASSHGGTSGKGGTDTQYF. CDR3 coding DNA: TGCGCCAGCAGCCACGGGGGGACTAGCGGAAAAGGGGGCACAGATACGCAGTATTTT. The chain couples TRBV10-1 to TRBJ2-3; 11 bases are a match to TRBD2. The CDR3 contains 19 residues. Germline V gene sequence: CDR1 WNHNN, CDR2 SYGVQD (reference sequence). V shed 6 bases, J shed 1 base, and the junction held 15 bases outside the gene matches.

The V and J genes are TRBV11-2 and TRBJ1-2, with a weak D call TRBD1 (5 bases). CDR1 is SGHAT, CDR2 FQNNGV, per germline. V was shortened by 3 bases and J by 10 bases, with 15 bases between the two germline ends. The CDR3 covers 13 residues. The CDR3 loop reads CASSFLTDTLYTF. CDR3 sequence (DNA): TGTGCCAGCAGCTTTTTAACGGACACCCTCTACACCTTC.

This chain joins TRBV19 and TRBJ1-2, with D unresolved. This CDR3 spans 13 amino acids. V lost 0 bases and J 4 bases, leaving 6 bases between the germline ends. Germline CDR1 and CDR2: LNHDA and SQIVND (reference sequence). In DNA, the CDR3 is TGTGCCAGTAGTATAGATGAAGCCTATGGCTACACCTTC. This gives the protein CASSIDEAYGYTF.

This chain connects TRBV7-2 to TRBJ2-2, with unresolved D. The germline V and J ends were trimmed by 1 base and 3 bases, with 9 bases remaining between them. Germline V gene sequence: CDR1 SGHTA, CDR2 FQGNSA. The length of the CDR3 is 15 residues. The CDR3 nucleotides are TGTGCCAGCAGCTTAGGACTTACTGACACCGGGGAGCTGTTTTTT. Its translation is CASSLGLTDTGELFF.

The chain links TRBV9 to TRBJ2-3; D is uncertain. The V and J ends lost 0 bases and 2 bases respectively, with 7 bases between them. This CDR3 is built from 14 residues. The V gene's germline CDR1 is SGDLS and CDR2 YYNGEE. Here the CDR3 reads CASSVGLNTDTQYF. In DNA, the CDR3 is TGTGCCAGCAGCGTAGGACTGAACACAGATACGCAGTATTTT. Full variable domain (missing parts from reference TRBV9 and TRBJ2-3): DSGVTQTPKHLITATGQRVTLRCSPRSGDLSVYWYQQSLDQGLQFLIQYYNGEERAKGNILERFSAQQFPDLHSELNLSSLELGDSALYFCASSVGLNTDTQYFGPGTRLTVL.

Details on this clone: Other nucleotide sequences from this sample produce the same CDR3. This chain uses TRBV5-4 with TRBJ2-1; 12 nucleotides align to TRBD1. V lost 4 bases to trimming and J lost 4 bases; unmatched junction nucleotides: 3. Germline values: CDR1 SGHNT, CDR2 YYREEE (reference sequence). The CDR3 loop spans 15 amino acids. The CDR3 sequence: CASSPGQGAYNEQFF. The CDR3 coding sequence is TGTGCCAGCAGCCCGGGACAGGGGGCTTACAATGAGCAGTTCTTC. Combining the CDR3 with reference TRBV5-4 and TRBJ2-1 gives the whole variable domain ETGVTQSPTHLIKTRGQQVTLRCSSQSGHNTVSWYQQALGQGPQFIFQYYREEENGRGNFPPRFSGLQFPNYSSELNVNALELDDSALYLCASSPGQGAYNEQFFGPGTRLTVL.